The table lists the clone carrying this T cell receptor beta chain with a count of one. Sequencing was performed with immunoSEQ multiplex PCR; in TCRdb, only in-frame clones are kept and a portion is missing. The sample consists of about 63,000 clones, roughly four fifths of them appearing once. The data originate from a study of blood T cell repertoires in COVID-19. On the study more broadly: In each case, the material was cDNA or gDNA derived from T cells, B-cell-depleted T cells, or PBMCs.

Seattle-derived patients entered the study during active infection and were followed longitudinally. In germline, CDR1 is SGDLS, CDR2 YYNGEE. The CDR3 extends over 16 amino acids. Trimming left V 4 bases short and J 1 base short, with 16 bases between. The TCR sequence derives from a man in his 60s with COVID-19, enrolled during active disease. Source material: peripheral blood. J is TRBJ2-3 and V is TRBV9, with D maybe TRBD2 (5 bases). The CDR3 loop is CASSSPGGGRTDTQYF. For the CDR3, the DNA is TGTGCCAGCAGCTCACCCGGAGGCGGGCGCACAGATACGCAGTATTTT.